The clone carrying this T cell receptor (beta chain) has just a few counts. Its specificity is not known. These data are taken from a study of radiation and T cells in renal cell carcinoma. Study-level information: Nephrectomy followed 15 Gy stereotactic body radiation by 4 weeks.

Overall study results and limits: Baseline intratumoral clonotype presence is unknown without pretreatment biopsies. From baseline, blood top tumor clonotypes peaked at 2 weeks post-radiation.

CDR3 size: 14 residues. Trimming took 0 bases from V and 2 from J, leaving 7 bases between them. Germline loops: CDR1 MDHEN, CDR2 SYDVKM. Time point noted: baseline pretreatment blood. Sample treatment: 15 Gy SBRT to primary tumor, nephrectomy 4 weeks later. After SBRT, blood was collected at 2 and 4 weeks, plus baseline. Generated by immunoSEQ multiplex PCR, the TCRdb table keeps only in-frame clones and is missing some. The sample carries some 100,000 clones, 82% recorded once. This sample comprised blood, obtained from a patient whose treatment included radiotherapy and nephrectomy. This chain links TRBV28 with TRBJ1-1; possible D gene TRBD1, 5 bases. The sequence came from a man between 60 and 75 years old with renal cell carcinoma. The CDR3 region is CASSLWGGNTEAFF. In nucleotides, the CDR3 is TGTGCCAGCAGTTTATGGGGGGGAAACACTGAAGCTTTCTTT.